A single sample gave rise to the 11 T cell receptor beta chains below, sequenced in a study of T cells after yellow fever vaccination. Via MiXCR, TCRdb re-called the 5' RACE reads, giving one row per CDR3 protein. The data contain some 350,000 distinct CDR3 sequences, 4.1% of them singletons. Sequencing used PBMCs, obtained 5 days after the yellow fever booster vaccination. These receptors all stem from a man between 18 and 35 years old who received the YFV17D yellow fever vaccine.

The V and J genes are TRBV12-3 or TRBV12-4 and TRBJ1-2; D gene uncertain. Trimming pared 5 bases from V and 5 bases from J, leaving 9 bases between. The CDR3 totals 12 residues. The CDR3 region is CASSPRPYGYTF. As DNA, the CDR3 is TGTGCCAGCAGTCCCCGGCCATATGGCTACACCTTC.

The genes are TRBV4-1 and TRBJ2-5; D remains ambiguous. The CDR3 runs 18 residues. V lost 8 bases and J lost 2, with 27 bases in between. Germline CDR1 and CDR2: MGHRA and YSYEKL. The CDR3 loop reads CASFWPPQGRQGQETQYF. The CDR3 coding sequence is TGCGCCAGCTTCTGGCCCCCTCAAGGGCGACAAGGACAAGAGACCCAGTACTTC.

This clonotype was recorded at least ten times. The chain carries TRBV7-9 and TRBJ1-5; D unresolved. Germline V gene sequence: CDR1 SEHNR, CDR2 FQNEAQ (reference sequence). CDR3 length equals 12 residues. Trimming shortened V by 5 bases and J by 0 bases, and 2 bases separated the two germline ends. The CDR3 DNA follows: TGTGCCAGCAGCCTTAGCAATCAGCCCCAGCATTTT. It is translated as CASSLSNQPQHF.

The rearrangement uses TRBV18 and TRBJ1-6; perhaps TRBD1 as D (6 bases). Germline CDR1 and CDR2: KGHSH and LQKENI. Between the trimmed V and J ends, which lost 3 bases and 9 bases, there was a span of 12 bases. This CDR3 is 14 amino acids long. CDR3 protein: CASSPSGVSSPLHF. CDR3 bases: TGTGCCAGCTCACCGTCAGGGGTTTCTTCACCCCTCCACTTT.

There are a few counts of this clonotype. V gene TRBV12-3 or TRBV12-4 combines with J gene TRBJ1-1; a possible D gene is TRBD1 (6 bases). V was pared by 5 bases and J by 8 bases, with 15 bases between. This CDR3 is 13 amino acids long. The CDR3 loop is CASSRGQRVEAFF. In DNA, the CDR3 is TGTGCCAGCAGTCGAGGACAGCGGGTAGAAGCTTTCTTT.

V usage is TRBV19 and J usage is TRBJ1-1, with TRBD1 as a possible D gene (5 bases). Germline CDR1 reads LNHDA; CDR2 reads SQIVND (reference sequence). The CDR3 runs 13 residues. Trimming took off 3 bases at V and 5 bases at J, with 10 bases between the two ends. The DNA of the CDR3 is TGTGCCAGTAGTATCCTCCAGGGTACTGAAGCTTTCTTT. This gives the protein CASSILQGTEAFF.

Many counts were recorded for this clonotype. The genes are TRBV20-1 and TRBJ2-3; 7 bases match TRBD2. V dropped 0 bases and J dropped 6; count of bases not matched to a gene: 6. Germline values: CDR1 DFQATT, CDR2 SNEGSKA (reference sequence). The CDR3 has 14 residues. The CDR3 here is CSARDLVGGDTQYF. The CDR3 DNA reads TGCAGTGCTAGAGATCTGGTCGGGGGGGATACGCAGTATTTT.

The gene calls are TRBV10-3 and TRBJ1-4; D gene unclear. Looked up from germline, CDR1 is ENHRY and CDR2 is SYGVKD. CDR3 length equals 13 residues. Between the trimmed V and J ends, which lost 4 bases and 6 bases, there was a span of 9 bases. CDR3 sequence: CAISVNSYEKLFF. The CDR3 coding sequence is TGTGCCATCAGTGTCAACAGCTATGAAAAACTGTTTTTT.

This clonotype occurred a few times. This sequence joins TRBV4-1 and TRBJ1-2, with D possibly being TRBD1 (5 bases). The germline CDR1 and CDR2 sequences are MGHRA and YSYEKL. The V gene lost 1 base and the J gene lost 12 bases, with 21 bases spanning the gap. The CDR3 totals 15 residues. CDR3 coding DNA: TGCGCCAGCAGCCAAGGCCACGGACCGGGGCTGGAGGACACCTTC. Translated: CASSQGHGPGLEDTF.

This clonotype was counted between two and nine times. The chain carries TRBV9 and TRBJ2-3; D gene uncertain. The CDR3 totals 16 residues. The V gene lost 3 bases and the J gene lost 2 bases, with 16 bases spanning the gap. The V gene's germline CDR1 is SGDLS and CDR2 YYNGEE. The CDR3 region has the DNA TGTGCCAGCAGCGAGGGCCCTAACCTCTACACAGATACGCAGTATTTT. Protein: CASSEGPNLYTDTQYF. Full variable domain (rest looked up from reference TRBV9 and TRBJ2-3): DSGVTQTPKHLITATGQRVTLRCSPRSGDLSVYWYQQSLDQGLQFLIQYYNGEERAKGNILERFSAQQFPDLHSELNLSSLELGDSALYFCASSEGPNLYTDTQYFGPGTRLTVL.

The table lists this clonotype with a few counts. The V call is TRBV18, the J call TRBJ2-3; possibly TRBD2 for D (5 bases). From germline, CDR1 is KGHSH and CDR2 LQKENI. V shed 3 bases and J shed 3 bases, with 13 bases lying between them. The CDR3 sequence is 15 residues long. CDR3 coding DNA: TGTGCCAGCTCACCTGACTATCTCTTAACAGATACGCAGTATTTT. Residues: CASSPDYLLTDTQYF.